This TCR beta chain was profiled in a study of Ad26.COV2.S vaccination and SARS-CoV-2 variants. Treatment reported: roughly 19 received Ad26.COV2.S at low or high dose, single or two shots; several received placebo; per-sample allocation not given. Samples analyzed were those drawn on day 63 after the first vaccine or placebo injection. TCRdb's table, derived via immunoSEQ multiplex PCR, lists solely in-frame clones and lacks some. Of around 300,000 clones in the sample, around 89% were seen once. The length of the CDR3 is 15 residues. Germline V gene sequence: CDR1 SGHAT, CDR2 FQDESV (reference sequence). The germline V and J ends were trimmed by 2 bases and 0 bases, with 10 bases remaining between them.

The clonotype originates from a person between 18 and 65 years old who received the Ad26.COV2.S COVID-19 vaccine or a placebo. Sequences were derived from peripheral blood, sampled in a trial of Ad26.COV2.S vaccine versus placebo. V gene TRBV11-1 combines with J gene TRBJ2-5; no clear D gene. As DNA, the CDR3 is TGTGCCAGCAGCTTATTAGCCTCGGACCAAGAGACCCAGTACTTC. Its protein product is CASSLLASDQETQYF.